The rows below give T cell receptor beta chains drawn from one sample of a study of blood T cells in healthy people across ages. Each CDR3 protein gets one entry after TCRdb re-called the 5' RACE reads with MiXCR. The data contain roughly 830,000 distinct CDR3 sequences, around 62% of them singletons. Sample: blood. These receptor sequences come from a young man in good health. CDR3s include the opening cysteine and the closing phenylalanine or tryptophan. A D gene is named only where the DNA matches it firmly. Clone size is given for some rows only: seen once, a few or many times, or a class if the clone is expanded.

clone size,V gene,D gene,J gene,CDR3 protein,CDR3 DNA
-,TRBV9,-,TRBJ2-2,CASSVVLFGELFF,TGTGCCAGCAGCGTAGTGCTCTTCGGGGAGCTGTTTTTT
-,TRBV12-3/TRBV12-4,TRBD1,TRBJ1-1,CASTPDRVFTEAFF,TGTGCCAGCACCCCGGACAGGGTTTTCACTGAAGCTTTCTTT
once,TRBV24-1,-,TRBJ2-3,CATSDRGGGTDTQYF,TGTGCCACCAGTGATAGAGGGGGTGGCACAGATACGCAGTATTTT
few,TRBV7-3,TRBD1,TRBJ2-3,CASRTGTGGPDTQYF,TGTGCCAGCAGGACCGGGACAGGGGGCCCAGATACGCAGTATTTT
-,TRBV9,-,TRBJ2-7,CASSPRPGQGEQYF,TGTGCCAGCAGCCCAAGACCGGGCCAGGGCGAGCAGTACTTC
-,TRBV7-3,TRBD2,TRBJ2-3,CASSLAVGGGGTDTQYF,TGTGCCAGCAGCTTAGCCGTCGGCGGGGGGGGCACAGATACGCAGTATTTT
-,TRBV11-2,-,TRBJ2-7,CASSLVTSRTEQYF,TGTGCCAGCAGCTTAGTAACTAGCAGGACCGAGCAGTACTTC
-,TRBV28,-,TRBJ2-2,CASVASLVGELFF,TGTGCCAGTGTCGCCTCCCTTGTCGGGGAGCTGTTTTTT
few,TRBV7-9,-,TRBJ2-5,CASKEETQYF,TGTGCCAGCAAGGAAGAGACCCAGTACTTC
-,TRBV27,-,TRBJ2-3,CASFPSGADTQYF,TGTGCCAGCTTCCCCTCCGGGGCAGATACGCAGTATTTT
-,TRBV7-9,-,TRBJ2-3,CASSLFDTREKTDTQYF,TGTGCCAGCAGCTTATTCGACACTCGTGAGAAGACAGATACGCAGTATTTT
-,TRBV10-3,-,TRBJ2-1,CAISETQISYNEQFF,TGTGCCATCAGTGAGACACAGATCTCCTACAATGAGCAGTTCTTC
-,TRBV15,TRBD1,TRBJ2-1,CATSRGSGTGQQFF,TGTGCCACCAGCAGAGGTTCGGGGACAGGCCAGCAGTTCTTC
-,TRBV20-1,TRBD1,TRBJ2-7,CSAAGQGRTYEQYF,TGCAGTGCTGCTGGACAGGGACGGACCTACGAGCAGTACTTC
-,TRBV10-3,TRBD2,TRBJ2-1,CAIRLAGGPGNEQFF,TGTGCCATCAGATTAGCGGGGGGGCCTGGCAATGAGCAGTTCTTC
-,TRBV5-1,TRBD2,TRBJ2-7,CASSLVIGGGFSYEQYF,TGCGCCAGCAGCTTGGTGATTGGGGGGGGTTTCTCCTACGAGCAGTACTTC
-,TRBV4-1,-,TRBJ1-1,CASSQEQVPNTEAFF,TGCGCCAGCAGCCAAGAGCAAGTGCCGAACACTGAAGCTTTCTTT
-,TRBV27,-,TRBJ2-3,CASSHSTGTQYF,TGTGCCAGCAGCCATAGCACAGGTACGCAGTATTTT
few,TRBV29-1,-,TRBJ2-7,CSVAGGGNEQYF,TGCAGCGTTGCGGGAGGGGGCAACGAGCAGTACTTC
-,TRBV11-2,TRBD2,TRBJ2-5,CASSPNRLAGLGETQYF,TGTGCCAGCAGCCCCAACAGACTAGCGGGGCTGGGGGAGACCCAGTACTTC
-,TRBV5-4,-,TRBJ1-4,CASSLPGGLNEKLFF,TGTGCCAGCAGCTTGCCGGGGGGCCTTAATGAAAAACTGTTTTTT
-,TRBV25-1,TRBD1,TRBJ2-1,CASRGQSSYNEQFF,TGTGCCAGCAGGGGACAGAGCTCCTACAATGAGCAGTTCTTC
-,TRBV28,-,TRBJ1-6,CASSGSRDIVNSPLHF,TGTGCCAGCAGCGGTTCGAGGGATATAGTTAATTCACCCCTCCACTTT
-,TRBV20-1,-,TRBJ1-4,CSARPSRGREAYEKLFF,TGCAGTGCTAGACCTAGCAGGGGCCGGGAGGCGTATGAAAAACTGTTTTTT
-,TRBV20-1,-,TRBJ1-4,CSARDQPGEKLFF,TGCAGTGCTAGAGATCAGCCAGGAGAAAAACTGTTTTTT
few,TRBV3-1,-,TRBJ2-3,CASSPGHLITDTQYF,TGTGCCAGCAGCCCGGGACACCTCATCACAGATACGCAGTATTTT
-,TRBV28,TRBD1,TRBJ2-7,CASGGQGGYEQYF,TGTGCCAGCGGCGGACAGGGCGGCTACGAGCAGTACTTC
few,TRBV27,-,TRBJ2-1,CASRLGANEQFF,TGTGCCAGCAGATTGGGCGCCAATGAGCAGTTCTTC
few,TRBV30,TRBD2,TRBJ2-1,CAWSVGSGGQHEQFF,TGTGCCTGGAGTGTGGGTAGCGGGGGGCAGCATGAGCAGTTCTTC
many,TRBV3-1,TRBD1,TRBJ1-4,CASSPGTGEKLFF,TGTGCCAGCAGCCCCGGGACAGGCGAAAAACTGTTTTTT
-,TRBV7-9,-,TRBJ2-2,CAPMRDTGELFF,TGTGCCCCGATGAGGGACACCGGGGAGCTGTTTTTT
few,TRBV6-2/TRBV6-3,TRBD2,TRBJ2-7,CASIDPPGGVYEQYF,TGTGCCAGCATCGACCCCCCCGGGGGGGTCTACGAGCAGTACTTC
-,TRBV11-2,TRBD1,TRBJ2-5,CASSRGQGAIETQYF,TGTGCCAGCAGCAGAGGACAGGGGGCAATAGAGACCCAGTACTTC
-,TRBV5-5,-,TRBJ2-1,CASSSRAGEGDEQFF,TGTGCCAGCAGCTCACGGGCAGGGGAGGGCGATGAGCAGTTCTTC
-,TRBV7-8,-,TRBJ1-1,CASSGRVNTEAFF,TGTGCCAGCAGCGGGCGGGTGAACACTGAAGCTTTCTTT
-,TRBV7-9,-,TRBJ1-5,CASSLERGQPQHF,TGTGCCAGCAGCTTAGAACGAGGACAGCCCCAGCATTTT
-,TRBV7-9,-,TRBJ1-2,CASSTTDYGYTF,TGTGCCAGCAGCACGACAGACTATGGCTACACCTTC
few,TRBV28,-,TRBJ2-7,CASSLLPHYEQYF,TGTGCCAGCAGTTTACTCCCCCATTACGAGCAGTACTTC
-,TRBV12-3/TRBV12-4,-,TRBJ1-2,CASRGGPRGYTF,TGTGCCAGCAGAGGCGGTCCTCGGGGCTACACCTTC
-,TRBV6-2/TRBV6-3,TRBD1,TRBJ1-2,CASTTDRKGYGYTF,TGTGCCAGCACTACGGACAGGAAAGGCTATGGCTACACCTTC
many,TRBV29-1,TRBD2,TRBJ2-3,CSVEAGGTDTQYF,TGCAGCGTTGAAGCGGGAGGTACAGATACGCAGTATTTT
once,TRBV27,-,TRBJ2-5,CASSLFGVTGETQYF,TGTGCCAGCAGTTTGTTCGGGGTCACAGGGGAGACCCAGTACTTC
-,TRBV12-3/TRBV12-4,-,TRBJ2-5,CASAMGAGQETQYF,TGTGCCAGCGCAATGGGGGCAGGACAAGAGACCCAGTACTTC
-,TRBV28,-,TRBJ2-7,CASSALAHEQYF,TGTGCCAGCAGCGCCCTCGCCCACGAGCAGTACTTC
few,TRBV18,-,TRBJ2-1,CASSRQGASYNEQFF,TGTGCCAGCTCACGACAAGGGGCCTCCTACAATGAGCAGTTCTTC